These 25 T cell receptor beta chains originate from one sample sequenced in a study of cytomegalovirus exposure and HLA in healthy donors. PCR was performed using 60 Vbeta and 13 Jbeta primers. Data came from immunoSEQ multiplex PCR; TCRdb stores just in-frame clones and leaves some out. This table holds some 150,000 clones, roughly 83% found once. The sequenced sample consisted of PBMCs. All receptors come from a human donor in good health.

The chain carries TRBV4-2 and TRBJ2-5, with 9 positions matching TRBD2. Germline CDR1 LGHNA, CDR2 YNFKEQ. This CDR3 region has 15 residues. With V trimmed by 4 bases and J by 4 bases, 7 bases remained unmatched. Written as DNA, the CDR3 is TGTGCCAGCAGCCTAGGCGGGGGGGAACCAGAGACCCAGTACTTC. Its protein product is CASSLGGGEPETQYF.

This clone has more than one count but fewer than ten. The genes are TRBV6-5 and TRBJ1-1, with no clear D. Trimming left V 5 bases short and J 1 base short, with 11 bases between. The CDR3 runs to 14 residues. The V gene's germline CDR1 is MNHEY and CDR2 SVGAGI. The CDR3 region is CASSPRDRNTEAFF. CDR3 bases: TGTGCCAGCAGTCCGCGGGATCGGAACACTGAAGCTTTCTTT.

The rearrangement joins TRBV19 to TRBJ1-3; D is unresolved. The V gene's germline CDR1 is LNHDA and CDR2 SQIVND (reference sequence). CDR3 length equals 17 residues. Trimming cost V 7 bases and J 5 bases, with 24 bases left between them. CDR3 nucleotides: TGTGCCAGTACCCCATACCGAGACCGAGGAGGCAGAAACACCATATATTTT. Protein: CASTPYRDRGGRNTIYF.

This clone was seen once. This chain connects TRBV30 to TRBJ2-3; TRBD2 aligns across 13 bases. The CDR3 is 16 amino acids. The V segment lost 7 bases and the J segment 3 bases; nucleotides outside the gene matches: 10. Germline CDR1 is GTSNPN and CDR2 is SVGIG (reference sequence). CDR3 sequence reads: CASSTSGGLGTDTQYF. CDR3 DNA: TGTGCCTCCTCGACTAGCGGGGGGCTAGGGACAGATACGCAGTATTTT. The complete variable domain, with remaining parts taken from reference TRBV30 and TRBJ2-3, reads SQTIHQWPATLVQPVGSPLSLECTVEGTSNPNLYWYRQAAGRGLQLLFYSVGIGQISSEVPQNLSASRPQDRQFILSSKKLLLSDSGFYLCASSTSGGLGTDTQYFGPGTRLTVL.

The chain joins TRBV10-3 to TRBJ2-1; the D gene is possibly TRBD2 (6 bases). Germline V gene data show CDR1 as ENHRY and CDR2 as SYGVKD. V was shortened by 2 bases and J by 5 bases, with 10 bases between the two germline ends. CDR3 length: 14 amino acids. The CDR3 bases are TGTGCCATCAGTGAGGGGACTCGGGACAATGAGCAGTTCTTC. Translating it yields CAISEGTRDNEQFF.

V is TRBV27 and J is TRBJ1-1; D ambiguous. From germline, CDR1 is MNHEY and CDR2 SMNVEV (reference sequence). The V and J ends lost 3 bases and 5 bases respectively, with 13 bases between them. The CDR3 is 14 residues long. The CDR3 region has the DNA TGTGCCAGCAGTTTTTCGCACAAGGAGACTGAAGCTTTCTTT. This codes for CASSFSHKETEAFF.

CDR3 sequence: CASSVGPAGEWEQYF. CDR3 DNA sequence: TGTGCCAGCAGCGTAGGGCCAGCGGGAGAGTGGGAGCAGTACTTC. The gene calls are TRBV9 and TRBJ2-7; 8 positions match TRBD2. Germline values: CDR1 SGDLS, CDR2 YYNGEE. CDR3 length: 15 amino acids. Trimming took 0 bases from V and 7 from J; bases not matched to a gene: 9. The complete variable domain, with remaining parts taken from reference TRBV9 and TRBJ2-7, reads DSGVTQTPKHLITATGQRVTLRCSPRSGDLSVYWYQQSLDQGLQFLIQYYNGEERAKGNILERFSAQQFPDLHSELNLSSLELGDSALYFCASSVGPAGEWEQYFGPGTRLTVT.

The J gene is TRBJ1-2, the V gene TRBV9, with D unresolved. CDR1 and CDR2 from the germline V gene are SGDLS and YYNGEE. Trimming pared 3 bases from V and 0 bases from J, leaving 12 bases between. The CDR3 is 15 amino acids. CDR3 in DNA: TGTGCCAGCAGCGCGTCTATTGTTTCTAACTATGGCTACACCTTC. This sequence encodes CASSASIVSNYGYTF.

This chain connects TRBV13 to TRBJ2-3; no clear D. The CDR3 has 14 amino acids. Germline V gene lookup returns CDR1 PRHDT and CDR2 FYEKMQ (reference sequence). Between the trimmed V and J ends, which lost 1 base and 6 bases, there was a span of 11 bases. The CDR3 region is CASSLAHFPDTQYF. Written as DNA, the CDR3 is TGTGCCAGCAGCTTAGCCCACTTTCCGGATACGCAGTATTTT.

The V call is TRBV6-6, the J call TRBJ1-3; 9 bases align to TRBD1. Trimming removed 5 bases from V and 8 bases from J; junction bases left unmatched: 10. The CDR3 extends over 15 amino acids. The germline gives CDR1 MNHNY, CDR2 SVGAGI (reference sequence). The CDR3 loop is CASSNAGTGRDTIYF. The CDR3 DNA sequence: TGTGCCAGCAGTAATGCCGGGACAGGGCGAGACACCATATATTTT.

The chain employs TRBV18 and TRBJ2-3; 8 bases line up with TRBD1. Germline loops: CDR1 KGHSH, CDR2 LQKENI. This CDR3 has 13 residues. Unmatched junction bases numbered 4, after V lost 5 bases and J lost 6 bases. Here the CDR3 reads CASSSGGMDTQYF. In DNA, the CDR3 is TGTGCCAGCTCATCAGGGGGCATGGATACGCAGTATTTT.

This rearrangement joins TRBV9 to TRBJ2-1, with a weak D call TRBD1 (5 bases). The CDR3 consists of 17 residues. The V end was cut by 1 base, the J end by 0 bases, with 14 bases between. Germline V lookup: CDR1 SGDLS, CDR2 YYNGEE. The CDR3 protein is CASSVSGQLFSYNEQFF. The CDR3 bases are TGTGCCAGCAGCGTATCTGGACAACTCTTCTCCTACAATGAGCAGTTCTTC.

J is TRBJ1-4 and V is TRBV14; D is ambiguous. The CDR3 is 17 residues long. Germline values: CDR1 SGHDN, CDR2 FVKESK. Deletions cut 1 base from V and 3 bases from J, with 15 bases between. CDR3 protein: CASSQVRGFASNEKLFF. The CDR3 DNA sequence: TGTGCCAGCAGCCAAGTAAGAGGATTTGCGTCTAATGAAAAACTGTTTTTT.

The CDR3, as DNA: TGTGCCAGCATGTCGGGGGGAGGGGGAACTGAAGCTTTCTTT. Translation gives CASMSGGGGTEAFF. The chain recombines TRBV5-4 with TRBJ1-1, with D perhaps matching TRBD1 (6 bases). The germline CDR1 and CDR2 sequences are SGHNT and YYREEE (reference sequence). This CDR3 region has 14 residues. Trimming took off 6 bases at V and 5 bases at J, with 17 bases between the two ends.

The chain uses TRBV7-9 and TRBJ2-1; 7 bases align to TRBD2. The ends lost 3 bases at V and 6 bases at J; junction bases unmatched: 2. Germline-derived CDR1 and CDR2 are SEHNR and FQNEAQ (reference sequence). The CDR3 consists of 13 residues. The CDR3 bases are TGTGCCAGCAGCTTCGGCGGGAGCAATGAGCAGTTCTTC. Protein sequence: CASSFGGSNEQFF.

The rearrangement links TRBV30 to TRBJ2-7, with D possibly being TRBD2 (5 bases). Between the trimmed V and J ends, which lost 0 bases and 4 bases, there was a span of 10 bases. The CDR3 spans 13 residues. Germline CDR1 is GTSNPN and CDR2 is SVGIG (reference sequence). Written as DNA, the CDR3 is TGTGCCTGGAGTGTCCGAAGGGAGTACGAGCAGTACTTC. It is translated as CAWSVRREYEQYF. Looking up the rest from reference TRBV30 and TRBJ2-7 gives the full variable domain: SQTIHQWPATLVQPVGSPLSLECTVEGTSNPNLYWYRQAAGRGLQLLFYSVGIGQISSEVPQNLSASRPQDRQFILSSKKLLLSDSGFYLCAWSVRREYEQYFGPGTRLTVT.

This chain links TRBV5-4 with TRBJ2-7, with TRBD2 identical over 14 bases. The V gene's germline CDR1 is SGHNT and CDR2 YYREEE (reference sequence). CDR3 size: 15 residues. V lost 4 bases and J lost 3; bases outside the gene matches: 3. The CDR3 spells CASSKGLAGGYEQYF. In nucleotides, the CDR3 is TGTGCCAGCAGCAAAGGACTAGCGGGAGGCTACGAGCAGTACTTC.

V and J are TRBV7-9 and TRBJ2-1, with TRBD2 matching over 12 bases. The V gene's germline CDR1 is SEHNR and CDR2 FQNEAQ (reference sequence). V lost 1 base to trimming and J lost 7 bases; unmatched junction nucleotides: 8. The CDR3 is made up of 17 amino acids. The CDR3 nucleotides read TGTGCCAGCAGCTTAGAGGCTAGCGGGAGGGCCTTAAATGAGCAGTTCTTC. As protein: CASSLEASGRALNEQFF. Full variable domain (remainder filled in from reference TRBV7-9 and TRBJ2-1): DTGVSQNPRHKITKRGQNVTFRCDPISEHNRLYWYRQTLGQGPEFLTYFQNEAQLEKSRLLSDRFSAERPKGSFSTLEIQRTEQGDSAMYLCASSLEASGRALNEQFFGPGTRLTVL.

The chain links TRBV5-1 to TRBJ2-1; possible D gene TRBD1, 5 bases. Germline loops: CDR1 SGHRS, CDR2 YFSETQ. V shed 0 bases and J shed 7 bases, with 8 bases lying between them. CDR3 length equals 13 residues. The CDR3 loop reads CASSLGTTNEQFF. In DNA form, the CDR3 reads TGCGCCAGCAGCTTGGGGACAACGAATGAGCAGTTCTTC.

The genes are TRBV7-2 and TRBJ2-5, with D perhaps matching TRBD1 (6 bases). The CDR3 contains 15 residues. Germline CDR1 and CDR2: SGHTA and FQGNSA. With 5 bases removed from V and 9 bases from J, the gap between germline ends came to 22 bases. CDR3 sequence: CASSPQGPLLGAQYF. The CDR3 DNA follows: TGTGCCAGCAGCCCCCAGGGGCCCTTGCTAGGGGCCCAGTACTTC.

This rearrangement joins TRBV23-1 to TRBJ1-5, with a weak D call TRBD1 (5 bases). TRBV23-1 is labeled an ORF, and its function is uncertain. Trimming pared 0 bases from V and 6 bases from J, leaving 12 bases between. This CDR3 comprises 15 residues. The CDR3 is CASSQSGREGQPQHF. The CDR3 nucleotides read TGCGCCAGCAGTCAATCGGGCAGGGAGGGTCAGCCCCAGCATTTT.

The rearrangement joins TRBV5-3 to TRBJ1-4, with D perhaps TRBD1 (6 bases). TRBV5-3 is annotated as an ORF whose role is uncertain. The CDR3 runs 17 residues. The V end lost 0 bases, the J end lost 7 bases, and 19 bases lay between the germline ends. The chain's CDR3 is CARSLEQGNLPSEKLFF. The CDR3 DNA is TGTGCCAGAAGCTTGGAACAGGGTAACTTGCCTAGTGAAAAACTGTTTTTT.

CDR3 loop: CASSPIAGGSEQYF. The CDR3, as DNA: TGTGCCAGCAGCCCAATAGCGGGAGGATCCGAGCAGTACTTC. The rearrangement uses TRBV7-2 and TRBJ2-7; 10 bases match TRBD2. This CDR3 has 14 residues. The V gene end was trimmed by 5 bases and the J gene end by 6 bases; junction bases not matched to a gene: 7. Germline values: CDR1 SGHTA, CDR2 FQGNSA.

The chain carries TRBV28 and TRBJ2-3, with D tentatively TRBD2 (6 bases). V lost 7 bases to trimming and J lost 5 bases, with 13 bases between them. Germline CDR1 reads MDHEN; CDR2 reads SYDVKM. The length of the CDR3 is 13 residues. CDR3 bases: TGTGCCAGCACCTTGGGGGGAGGAGATACGCAGTATTTT. Protein sequence: CASTLGGGDTQYF.

The chain is built from TRBV27 and TRBJ2-7; 7 bases map to TRBD2. The CDR3 is 12 residues long. Unmatched junction bases numbered 2, after V lost 5 bases and J lost 4 bases. Per germline, CDR1 MNHEY and CDR2 SMNVEV (reference sequence). CDR3 amino acids: CASSGGGYEQYF. In DNA form, the CDR3 reads TGTGCCAGCAGTGGGGGGGGATACGAGCAGTACTTC.